In its sample, the clone carrying this T cell receptor (beta chain) was seen once. V shed 3 bases and J 2 bases; nucleotides not matched to a gene: 5. This CDR3 is built from 15 residues. The germline V gene encodes CDR1 SGHAT and CDR2 FQDESV (reference sequence). Described treatment: over 15 received Ad26.COV2.S at low or high dose, single or two shots; five or six received placebo; per-sample allocation not given. The investigators took samples on day 63 after the first vaccine or placebo injection. Generated by immunoSEQ multiplex PCR, the TCRdb table keeps only in-frame clones and is missing some. The repertoire consists of about 400,000 clones, with 89% occurring once and the leading ten covering around 1.8%. The data belong to a study of Ad26.COV2.S vaccination and SARS-CoV-2 variants.

The TCR sequence derives from a person aged 18-65 years who received the Ad26.COV2.S COVID-19 vaccine or a placebo. This specimen consisted of peripheral blood, obtained in a trial of Ad26.COV2.S vaccine versus placebo. The chain carries TRBV11-1 and TRBJ2-3, with 7 bases identical to TRBD2. This CDR3 is CASSFTGGHTDTQYF. Written as DNA, the CDR3 is TGTGCCAGCAGCTTCACGGGAGGCCACACAGATACGCAGTATTTT.